These T cell receptor beta chains were read from a single sample in a study of T-cell reconstitution after alpha-beta-depleted transplantation in children. TCRdb reprocessed the PCR reads with MiXCR, giving one entry per CDR3 protein. The table has about 72,000 distinct CDR3 sequences, roughly 6.6% seen once. This sample comprised PBMCs from the stem cell graft donor, obtained from the stem cell graft. The origin of the receptors is a human donor who donated a stem cell graft to a child with acute lymphoblastic leukemia. Both conserved end residues are part of each CDR3. A D gene is named only where the DNA matches it firmly. Clone size appears in some rows only: once, few, many, or a class for an expanded clone.

j_gene: TRBJ2-2
v_gene: TRBV27
abundance: many
d_gene: TRBD2
CDR3nt: TGTGCCAGCAGTTCACTAGCGGGTACCGGGGAGCTGTTTTTT
CDR3aa: CASSSLAGTGELFF

j_gene: TRBJ1-2
v_gene: TRBV9
abundance: -
d_gene: -
CDR3nt: TGTGCCCAAAGGGCAGGGTTGATGGGCTACACCTTC
CDR3aa: CAQRAGLMGYTF

j_gene: TRBJ2-5
v_gene: TRBV24-1
abundance: many
d_gene: -
CDR3nt: TGTGCCACCAGTGATTTACCAGGGCCTGAGGAGACCCAGTACTTC
CDR3aa: CATSDLPGPEETQYF

j_gene: TRBJ2-7
v_gene: TRBV20-1
abundance: many
d_gene: -
CDR3nt: TGCAGTGCTAGAGTCTCCGGGGGCCGGGGCGAGCAGTACTTC
CDR3aa: CSARVSGGRGEQYF

j_gene: TRBJ2-7
v_gene: TRBV18
abundance: -
d_gene: -
CDR3nt: TGTGCCAGCTCATCAGGGGTACACTACGAGCAGTACTTC
CDR3aa: CASSSGVHYEQYF

j_gene: TRBJ2-5
v_gene: TRBV20-1
abundance: many
d_gene: -
CDR3nt: TGCAGTGCTAGACCTGGGGGGGAGACCCAGTACTTC
CDR3aa: CSARPGGETQYF

j_gene: TRBJ2-4
v_gene: TRBV20-1
abundance: -
d_gene: -
CDR3nt: TGCAGTGCTAGAGGGGAAGGGGGTGGGGTAGTGGCCAAAAACATTCAGTACTTC
CDR3aa: CSARGEGGGVVAKNIQYF

j_gene: TRBJ2-2
v_gene: TRBV6-1
abundance: many
d_gene: -
CDR3nt: TGTGCCAGCAGTCCCGCTGGGGGTTCCGGGGAGCTGTTTTTT
CDR3aa: CASSPAGGSGELFF

j_gene: TRBJ1-5
v_gene: TRBV5-1
abundance: many
d_gene: -
CDR3nt: TGCGCCAGCAGCTCAGGTTCAGGGGATCAGCCCCAGCATTTT
CDR3aa: CASSSGSGDQPQHF

j_gene: TRBJ1-1
v_gene: TRBV13
abundance: many
d_gene: -
CDR3nt: TGTGCCAGCAGCGGGGGGGTCCTAGGACAGAAGGAAGGGCCTGAAGCTTTCTTT
CDR3aa: CASSGGVLGQKEGPEAFF